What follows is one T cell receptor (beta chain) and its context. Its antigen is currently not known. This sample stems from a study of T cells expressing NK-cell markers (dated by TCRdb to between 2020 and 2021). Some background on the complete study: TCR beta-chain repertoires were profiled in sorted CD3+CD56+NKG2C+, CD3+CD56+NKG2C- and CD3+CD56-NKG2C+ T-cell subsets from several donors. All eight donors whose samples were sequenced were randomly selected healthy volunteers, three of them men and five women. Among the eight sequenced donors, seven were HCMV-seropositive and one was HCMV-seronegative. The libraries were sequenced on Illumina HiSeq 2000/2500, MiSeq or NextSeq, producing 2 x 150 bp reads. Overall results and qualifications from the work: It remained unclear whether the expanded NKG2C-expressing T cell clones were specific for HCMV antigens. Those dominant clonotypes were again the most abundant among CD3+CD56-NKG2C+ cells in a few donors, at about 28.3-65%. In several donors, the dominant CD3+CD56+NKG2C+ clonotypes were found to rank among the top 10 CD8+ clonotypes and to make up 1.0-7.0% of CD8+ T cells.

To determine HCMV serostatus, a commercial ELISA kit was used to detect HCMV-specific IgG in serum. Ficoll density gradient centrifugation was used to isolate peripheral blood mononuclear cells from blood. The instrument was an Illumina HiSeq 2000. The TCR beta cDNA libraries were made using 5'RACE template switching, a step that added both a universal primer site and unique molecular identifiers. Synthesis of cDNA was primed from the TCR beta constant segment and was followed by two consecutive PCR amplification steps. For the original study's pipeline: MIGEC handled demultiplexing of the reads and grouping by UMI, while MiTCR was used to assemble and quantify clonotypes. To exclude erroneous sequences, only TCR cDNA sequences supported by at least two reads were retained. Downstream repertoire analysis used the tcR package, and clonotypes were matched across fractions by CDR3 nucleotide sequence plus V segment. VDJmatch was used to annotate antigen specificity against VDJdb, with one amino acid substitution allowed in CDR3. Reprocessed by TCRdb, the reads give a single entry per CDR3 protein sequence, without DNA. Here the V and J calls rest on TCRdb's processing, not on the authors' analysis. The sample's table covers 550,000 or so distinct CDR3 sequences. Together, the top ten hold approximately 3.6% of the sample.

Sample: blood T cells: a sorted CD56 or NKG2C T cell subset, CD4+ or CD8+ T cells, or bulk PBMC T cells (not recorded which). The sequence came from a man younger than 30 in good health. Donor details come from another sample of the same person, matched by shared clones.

CDR3 protein: CASNPGQDPSSSYNEQFF. In this chain, TRBV5-1 is recombined with TRBJ2-1; the D call from TCRdb, TRBD1, cannot be confirmed without DNA. From the cysteine up to the phenylalanine, the CDR3 has a length of 18 residues. This entry has no DNA. Per the germline V gene, SGHRS is the CDR1 and YFSETQ is the CDR2.